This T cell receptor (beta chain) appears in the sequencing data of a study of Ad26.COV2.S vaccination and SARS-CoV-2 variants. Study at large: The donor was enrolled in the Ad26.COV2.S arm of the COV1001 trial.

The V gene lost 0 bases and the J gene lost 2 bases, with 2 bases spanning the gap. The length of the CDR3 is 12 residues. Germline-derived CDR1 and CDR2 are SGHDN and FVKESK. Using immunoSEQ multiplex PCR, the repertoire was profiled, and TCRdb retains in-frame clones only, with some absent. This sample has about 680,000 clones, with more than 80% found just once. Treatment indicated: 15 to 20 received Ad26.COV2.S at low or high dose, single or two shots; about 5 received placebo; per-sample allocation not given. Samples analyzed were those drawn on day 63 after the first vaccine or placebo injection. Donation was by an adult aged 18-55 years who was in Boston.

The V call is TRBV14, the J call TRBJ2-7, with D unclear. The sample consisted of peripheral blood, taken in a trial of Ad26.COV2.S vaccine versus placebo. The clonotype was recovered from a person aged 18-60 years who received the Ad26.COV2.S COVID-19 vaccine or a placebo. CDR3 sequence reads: CASSQEPYEQYF. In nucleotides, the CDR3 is TGTGCCAGCAGCCAAGAACCCTACGAGCAGTACTTC. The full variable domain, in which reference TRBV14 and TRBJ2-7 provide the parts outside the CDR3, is EAGVTQFPSHSVIEKGQTVTLRCDPISGHDNLYWYRRVMGKEIKFLLHFVKESKQDESGMPNNRFLAERTGGTYSTLKVQPAELEDSGVYFCASSQEPYEQYFGPGTRLTVT.